There are a few counts of the clone carrying this T cell receptor beta chain. Antigen specificity is unknown. The data originate from a study of vaccination and CD4 T cells after COVID-19. Study details: PCR on nasal swabs identified SARS-CoV-2 in convalescent patients, of whom nine were mild and one severe. Cellular stimulation was performed using overlapping spike peptides derived from SARS-CoV-2, HCoV-NL63, HCoV-OC43 and HCoV-229E.

V lost 5 bases and J 5 bases, leaving 10 bases between the germline ends. This CDR3 is built from 13 residues. Germline V gives CDR1 LNHNV, CDR2 YYDKDF (reference sequence). Sequence data for DNA of cultured CD4+ T cells were generated by the Oncomine TCR Beta short-read assay. MiXCR, run by TCRdb on the PCR reads, gives a single entry per CDR3 protein. Of around 12,000 distinct CDR3 sequences in the sample, approximately 40% were seen once. Treatment reported: roughly ten-day PBMC culture with coronavirus spike peptide pools or control peptides (ViraFEST assay). Patients returned positive PCR results between March and December 2020, earlier than US Alpha, Beta and Delta variants.

The sequenced sample was CD4+ T cells from blood, cultured in vitro. This chain joins TRBV15 and TRBJ2-4; D tentatively fits TRBD1 or TRBD2 (5 bases each). The sequence came from a human donor who had recovered from COVID-19. This CDR3 is CATSEGQENIQYF. The CDR3 bases are TGTGCCACCAGCGAGGGGCAGGAAAACATTCAGTACTTC.